This T cell receptor (beta chain) is drawn from a study of blood T cells in healthy people across ages. The CDR3 runs 18 residues. Germline values: CDR1 MNHEY, CDR2 SVGEGT. The trim removed 3 bases at V and 8 bases at J, leaving 20 bases unmatched. Sample-barcoded 5' priming and a J-beta primer mix drove a second PCR of roughly 7 to 11 cycles. TCRdb recomputed calls from the 5' RACE reads with MiXCR, one row per CDR3 protein. The sample lists around 1,800,000 distinct CDR3 sequences; about two fifths were seen once. The gene calls are TRBV6-2 or TRBV6-3 and TRBJ2-5, with 8 bases fitting TRBD1. The sequencing sample was made of blood. This clonotype was obtained from a human donor in good health. CDR3: CASSYNTPRDRTYQTQYF. Written as DNA, the CDR3 is TGTGCCAGCAGTTATAATACGCCCCGGGACAGGACATACCAAACCCAGTACTTC.